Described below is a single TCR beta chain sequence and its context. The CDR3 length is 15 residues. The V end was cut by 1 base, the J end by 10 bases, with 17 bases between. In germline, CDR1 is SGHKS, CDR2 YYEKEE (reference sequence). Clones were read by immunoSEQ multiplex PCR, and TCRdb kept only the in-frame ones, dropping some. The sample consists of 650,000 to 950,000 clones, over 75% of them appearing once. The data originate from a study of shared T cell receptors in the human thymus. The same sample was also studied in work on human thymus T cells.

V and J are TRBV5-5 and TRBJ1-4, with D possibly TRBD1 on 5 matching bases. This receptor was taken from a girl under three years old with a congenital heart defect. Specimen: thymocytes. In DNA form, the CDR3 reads TGTGCCAGCAGCTTGTTTGAGAGTAGGGGCGGAAAACTGTTTTTT. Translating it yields CASSLFESRGGKLFF. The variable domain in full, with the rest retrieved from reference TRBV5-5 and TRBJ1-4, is DAGVTQSPTHLIKTRGQQVTLRCSPISGHKSVSWYQQVLGQGPQFIFQYYEKEERGRGNFPDRFSARQFPNYSSELNVNALLLGDSALYLCASSLFESRGGKLFFGSGTQLSVL.